One and the same sample provided the 24 T cell receptor beta chains below, sequenced in a study of CD8 T cells in Susac syndrome. When the RNA was reverse transcribed, random hexamers were used with an input of roughly 0.5 to 1 ug. TCRdb re-derived calls from the immunoSEQ multiplex PCR reads in MiXCR, one entry per CDR3 protein. The sample yields some 180,000 distinct CDR3 sequences, roughly 92% seen once. Sequencing used CD4+ T cells from PBMCs. The receptors stem from a human donor in good health.

The chain joins TRBV6-6 to TRBJ1-1; D remains unclear. Looked up from germline, CDR1 is MNHNY and CDR2 is SVGAGI (reference sequence). The CDR3 has 12 amino acids. Trimming removed 0 bases at V and 11 bases at J, with 10 bases between. The CDR3 DNA reads TGTGCCAGCAGTTACTCGAGGGAGCCTGCTTTCTTT. This encodes CASSYSREPAFF.

V gene TRBV20-1 combines with J gene TRBJ2-5, with 10 nucleotides matching TRBD2. With V trimmed by 1 base and J by 2 bases, 10 bases remained unmatched. Germline V CDR1 and CDR2: DFQATT, SNEGSKA (reference sequence). The CDR3 consists of 17 residues. CDR3 amino acids: CSARGAGLANSQETQYF. CDR3 bases: TGCAGTGCTAGAGGGGCGGGACTAGCGAATTCTCAAGAGACCCAGTACTTC.

This chain uses TRBV6-1 with TRBJ2-2; D not resolved. This CDR3 spans 12 amino acids. V lost 8 bases and J 7 bases, leaving 11 bases between the germline ends. The germline gives CDR1 MNHNS, CDR2 SASEGT. CDR3 loop: CASSRVGGELFF. CDR3 nucleotides: TGTGCCAGCTCCCGGGTCGGCGGGGAGCTGTTTTTT.

This clonotype was found once. The chain combines TRBV28 with TRBJ1-2; 9 bases are a match to TRBD1. The V gene's germline CDR1 is MDHEN and CDR2 SYDVKM. The CDR3 sequence is 14 residues long. Germline trimming cut 5 bases from V and 4 bases from J; bases unmatched to any gene: 5. CDR3 region: CASSTWGQGYGYTF. The CDR3 region has the DNA TGTGCCAGCAGTACCTGGGGACAGGGCTATGGCTACACCTTC.

The genes are TRBV12-3 or TRBV12-4 and TRBJ2-3; D remains ambiguous. Trimming took off 1 base at V and 6 bases at J, with 14 bases between the two ends. The CDR3 contains 15 residues. The CDR3 loop reads CASSLGQLPWDTQYF. The CDR3 nucleotides read TGTGCCAGCAGTTTAGGTCAACTCCCTTGGGATACGCAGTATTTT.

The gene calls are TRBV20-1 and TRBJ2-7, with TRBD1 matching over 7 bases. The length of the CDR3 is 15 residues. J gave up 0 bases and V 0 bases, and 5 bases lay outside the gene matches. The V gene's germline CDR1 is DFQATT and CDR2 SNEGSKA (reference sequence). The CDR3 bases are TGCAGTGCTAGAGATTCCAGGGGGAGCTCCTACGAGCAGTACGTC. This codes for CSARDSRGSSYEQYV.

The gene calls are TRBV5-6 and TRBJ1-1; D is possibly TRBD1 (6 bases). This CDR3 has 16 amino acids. The germline V and J ends were trimmed by 0 bases and 4 bases, with 16 bases remaining between them. In germline, CDR1 is SGHDT, CDR2 YYEEEE. The CDR3 sequence is CASSLVALQGITEAFF. CDR3 coding DNA: TGTGCCAGCAGCTTGGTAGCTTTACAGGGAATCACTGAAGCTTTCTTT.

The gene calls are TRBV12-3 or TRBV12-4 and TRBJ1-2; perhaps TRBD1 as D (6 bases). Trimming pared 8 bases from V and 6 bases from J, leaving 16 bases between. The CDR3 has 13 residues. CDR3 coding DNA: TGTGCCAGCGCTTCCCCGGGGGGGCATGGCTACACCTTC. Its translation is CASASPGGHGYTF.

The V gene is TRBV5-1, the J gene TRBJ2-3; TRBD2 agrees at 11 bases. This CDR3 region has 16 residues. Germline V gives CDR1 SGHRS, CDR2 YFSETQ. V gave up 5 bases and J gave up 4 bases; unmatched junction bases: 9. CDR3 coding DNA: TGCGCCAGCAGAAGAGGGGCTAGCGGGGGGTCAGATACGCAGTATTTT. Translated, it gives CASRRGASGGSDTQYF.

The CDR3 DNA is TGTGCCAGCAGTTTAGGGCTTTCTGGGGCCAACGTCCTGACTTTC. This sequence encodes CASSLGLSGANVLTF. This rearrangement joins TRBV12-3 or TRBV12-4 to TRBJ2-6, with D uncertain. CDR3 length equals 15 residues. V lost 1 base and J 1 base, leaving 5 bases between the germline ends.

The V and J genes are TRBV12-3 or TRBV12-4 and TRBJ2-5, with TRBD2 matching over 8 bases. The CDR3 runs 14 residues. With 8 bases clipped from V and 4 bases from J, the junction kept 9 bases outside the gene matches. Here the CDR3 reads CASGVGGASETQYF. In DNA, the CDR3 is TGTGCCAGCGGGGTCGGGGGGGCCTCAGAGACCCAGTACTTC.

The chain recombines TRBV29-1 with TRBJ1-2; maybe TRBD1 (5 bases). This CDR3 region has 13 residues. Germline CDR1 reads SQVTM; CDR2 reads ANQGSEA. Trimming shortened V by 4 bases and J by 8 bases, and 17 bases separated the two germline ends. The CDR3 sequence is CSVGGLTLWGYTF. As DNA, the CDR3 is TGCAGCGTTGGGGGACTGACCCTATGGGGCTACACCTTC.

The sample holds a few counts of this clonotype. The chain carries TRBV14 and TRBJ2-3; possible D gene TRBD2, 6 bases. V lost 6 bases and J 8 bases, leaving 15 bases between the germline ends. Germline assignment: CDR1 SGHDN and CDR2 FVKESK. The CDR3 runs to 13 residues. The CDR3 nucleotides are TGTGCCAGCAGAACTACTAGCTTCGGTACGCAGTATTTT. It encodes CASRTTSFGTQYF.

J is TRBJ1-2 and V is TRBV10-3; D call uncertain. This CDR3 is 13 amino acids long. V lost 7 bases to trimming and J lost 9 bases, with 18 bases between them. Germline assignment: CDR1 ENHRY and CDR2 SYGVKD. The CDR3 DNA reads as TGTGCCATCAAAACCTCTAACCGGGAGAGCTACACCTTC. Its protein product is CAIKTSNRESYTF.

V and J are TRBV5-8 and TRBJ2-7; D may correspond to TRBD1 or TRBD2 (6 bases each). The CDR3 is 15 amino acids. Trimming left V 4 bases short and J 3 bases short, with 17 bases between. CDR1 and CDR2 from the germline V gene are SGHTS and YDEGEE. The CDR3 bases are TGTGCCAGCAGCCCCCGTGGGGGGCAGCTCTACGAGCAGTACTTC. The encoded protein is CASSPRGGQLYEQYF.

This chain joins TRBV6-6 and TRBJ1-2; D gene unclear. Trimming stripped 8 bases from V and 0 bases from J, with 7 bases between. CDR1 and CDR2 (germline): MNHNY, SVGAGI (reference sequence). The CDR3 runs 12 residues. CDR3 nucleotides: TGTGCCAGCGCGGACTCTAACTATGGCTACACCTTC. Translating gives CASADSNYGYTF.

This rearrangement joins TRBV2 to TRBJ2-3; D might be TRBD1 (6 bases). The CDR3 is 15 amino acids. Germline CDR1 SNHLY, CDR2 FYNNEI. With 8 bases removed from V and 5 bases from J, the gap between germline ends came to 20 bases. The CDR3 DNA reads TGTGCCAGCGGGGCCTCCGGGACAACTTTAGATACGCAGTATTTT. Translated, it gives CASGASGTTLDTQYF. Variable domain in full (rest from reference TRBV2 and TRBJ2-3): EPEVTQTPSHQVTQMGQEVILRCVPISNHLYFYWYRQILGQKVEFLVSFYNNEISEKSEIFDDQFSVERPDGSNFTLKIRSTKLEDSAMYFCASGASGTTLDTQYFGPGTRLTVL.

The chain employs TRBV20-1 and TRBJ1-5; 7 nucleotides match TRBD1. The ends lost 4 bases at V and 0 bases at J; junction bases unmatched: 6. CDR1 DFQATT and CDR2 SNEGSKA come from the germline V gene (reference sequence). The length of the CDR3 is 15 residues. CDR3 sequence: CSAKRGQGSNQPQHF. The CDR3 DNA follows: TGCAGTGCTAAAAGGGGGCAGGGTAGCAATCAGCCCCAGCATTTT.

The chain carries TRBV6-6 and TRBJ2-7, with D perhaps TRBD1 (5 bases). CDR3 length: 14 amino acids. V was clipped by 8 bases and J by 0 bases, with 14 bases between them. Germline V lookup: CDR1 MNHNY, CDR2 SVGAGI (reference sequence). CDR3 protein: CASRFSDTSYEQYF. The CDR3 nucleotides are TGTGCCAGCCGCTTTTCGGACACCTCCTACGAGCAGTACTTC.

The V call is TRBV7-2, the J call TRBJ1-1, with D maybe TRBD1 (5 bases). V lost 5 bases and J lost 11, with 12 bases in between. The germline V gene has CDR1 SGHTA and CDR2 FQGNSA. This CDR3 spans 11 amino acids. CDR3 sequence: CASSTRRDAFF. In DNA, the CDR3 is TGTGCCAGCAGCACTCGAAGGGACGCTTTCTTT. Looking up the rest from reference TRBV7-2 and TRBJ1-1 gives the full variable domain: GAGVSQSPSNKVTEKGKDVELRCDPISGHTALYWYRQSLGQGLEFLIYFQGNSAPDKSGLPSDRFSAERTGGSVSTLTIQRTQQEDSAVYLCASSTRRDAFFGQGTRLTVV.

The rearrangement uses TRBV6-2 or TRBV6-3 and TRBJ2-4, with 7 bases aligning to TRBD1. Germline values: CDR1 MNHEY, CDR2 SVGEGT. V shed 9 bases, J shed 1 base, and the junction held 9 bases outside the gene matches. This CDR3 is 15 amino acids long. CDR3 sequence reads: CASAQGVNAKNIQYF. CDR3 DNA: TGTGCCAGTGCCCAGGGGGTTAACGCCAAAAACATTCAGTACTTC.

The CDR3 spells CASSRGRSGTDTQYF. The CDR3 nucleotides are TGTGCCAGCAGCCGGGGGCGGTCTGGCACAGATACGCAGTATTTT. The rearrangement joins TRBV14 to TRBJ2-3, with TRBD1 as a possible D gene (6 bases). Germline CDR1 reads SGHDN; CDR2 reads FVKESK. This CDR3 comprises 15 residues. Trimming cost V 4 bases and J 1 base, with 12 bases left between them.

The V gene is TRBV5-1, the J gene TRBJ2-1; the D gene is possibly TRBD2 (6 bases). The V end was cut by 1 base, the J end by 0 bases, with 17 bases between. The CDR3 spans 18 residues. Germline CDR1 reads SGHRS; CDR2 reads YFSETQ. The CDR3 loop is CASSLSGPSGDSYNEQFF. The CDR3 nucleotides are TGCGCCAGCAGCTTGTCGGGACCCTCGGGGGACTCCTACAATGAGCAGTTCTTC.

V is TRBV20-1 and J is TRBJ1-2, with D maybe TRBD1 (6 bases). The germline CDR1 and CDR2 sequences are DFQATT and SNEGSKA (reference sequence). Between the trimmed V and J ends, which lost 6 bases and 4 bases, there was a span of 12 bases. This CDR3 is 12 amino acids long. The CDR3 sequence is CSAATGTYGYTF. The CDR3 nucleotides are TGCAGTGCAGCTACAGGGACCTATGGCTACACCTTC.